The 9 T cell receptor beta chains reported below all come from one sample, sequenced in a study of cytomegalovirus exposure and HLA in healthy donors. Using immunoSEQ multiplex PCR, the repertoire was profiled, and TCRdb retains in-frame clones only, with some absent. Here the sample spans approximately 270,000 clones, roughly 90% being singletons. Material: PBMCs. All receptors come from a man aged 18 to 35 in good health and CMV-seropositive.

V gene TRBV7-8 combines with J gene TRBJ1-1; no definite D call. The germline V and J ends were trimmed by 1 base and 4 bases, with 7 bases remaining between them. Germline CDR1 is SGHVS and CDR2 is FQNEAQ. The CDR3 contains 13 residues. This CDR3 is CASSLVRGTEAFF. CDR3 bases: TGTGCCAGCAGCTTAGTCAGAGGCACTGAAGCTTTCTTT.

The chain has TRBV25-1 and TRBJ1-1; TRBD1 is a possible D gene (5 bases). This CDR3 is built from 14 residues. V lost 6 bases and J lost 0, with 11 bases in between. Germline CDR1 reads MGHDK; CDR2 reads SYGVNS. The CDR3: CASSRDGLNTEAFF. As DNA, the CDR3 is TGTGCCAGCAGCCGGGACGGATTGAACACTGAAGCTTTCTTT.

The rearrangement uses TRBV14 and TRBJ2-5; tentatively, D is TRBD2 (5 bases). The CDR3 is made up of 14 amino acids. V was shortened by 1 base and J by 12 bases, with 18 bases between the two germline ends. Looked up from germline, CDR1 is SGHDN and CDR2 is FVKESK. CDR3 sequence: CASSQGGGPLPEYF. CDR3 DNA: TGTGCCAGCAGCCAAGGTGGAGGACCACTCCCCGAGTACTTC.

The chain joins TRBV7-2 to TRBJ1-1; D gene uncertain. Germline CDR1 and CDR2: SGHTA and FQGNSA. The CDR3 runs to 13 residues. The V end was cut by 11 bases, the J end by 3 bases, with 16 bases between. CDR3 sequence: CAVRGSEYTEAFF. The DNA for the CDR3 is TGTGCCGTTCGTGGGTCAGAGTACACTGAAGCTTTCTTT. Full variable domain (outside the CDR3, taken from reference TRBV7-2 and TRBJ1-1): GAGVSQSPSNKVTEKGKDVELRCDPISGHTALYWYRQSLGQGLEFLIYFQGNSAPDKSGLPSDRFSAERTGGSVSTLTIQRTQQEDSAVYLCAVRGSEYTEAFFGQGTRLTVV.

The CDR3 sequence is CASSELGGASYEQYF. The CDR3, as DNA: TGTGCCAGCAGTGAATTGGGGGGCGCCTCCTACGAGCAGTACTTC. The V gene is TRBV25-1, the J gene TRBJ2-7, with D perhaps assigned TRBD1 or TRBD2 (6 bases each). The length of the CDR3 is 15 residues. The germline gives CDR1 MGHDK, CDR2 SYGVNS. The ends were cut back, 1 base at V and 0 bases at J, with 10 bases in the middle.

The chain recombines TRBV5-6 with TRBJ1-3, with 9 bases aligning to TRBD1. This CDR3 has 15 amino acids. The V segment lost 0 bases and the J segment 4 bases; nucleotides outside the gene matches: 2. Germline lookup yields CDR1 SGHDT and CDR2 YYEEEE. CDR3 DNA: TGTGCCAGCAGCTTGGACAGGGGGCTAGGAAACACCATATATTTT. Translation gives CASSLDRGLGNTIYF.

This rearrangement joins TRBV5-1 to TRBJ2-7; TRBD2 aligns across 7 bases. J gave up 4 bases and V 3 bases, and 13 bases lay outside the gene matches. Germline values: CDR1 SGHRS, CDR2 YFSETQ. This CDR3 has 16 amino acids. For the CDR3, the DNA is TGCGCCAGCAGCTCTGGGAGGGCCGGGGGAAGGTACGAGCAGTACTTC. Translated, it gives CASSSGRAGGRYEQYF.

CDR3 region: CASSLGRSGEAFF. The DNA of the CDR3 is TGTGCCAGCAGTTTGGGACGCAGCGGGGAAGCTTTCTTT. This chain uses TRBV27 with TRBJ1-1, with D possibly being TRBD1 (5 bases). The length of the CDR3 is 13 residues. From germline, CDR1 is MNHEY and CDR2 SMNVEV (reference sequence). V was pared by 3 bases and J by 8 bases, with 13 bases between.

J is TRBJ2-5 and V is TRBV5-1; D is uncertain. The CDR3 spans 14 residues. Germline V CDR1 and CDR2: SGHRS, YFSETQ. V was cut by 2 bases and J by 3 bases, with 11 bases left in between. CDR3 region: CASSLQGHEETQYF. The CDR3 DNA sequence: TGCGCCAGCAGCTTACAAGGGCATGAAGAGACCCAGTACTTC.